The TCR beta chain under discussion was sequenced for a study of cytomegalovirus exposure and HLA in healthy donors (dated by TCRdb to the late 2010s). Looking at the study overall: In an earlier analysis of 587 of the donors, less than 350 Gb of sequence data and 100 million or so unique TCR beta sequences from about 179 million T cells were reported. A later genetic analysis took genome-wide SNP genotypes for about 65% of the 666 donors and used that subset as a discovery cohort. An early release that covered roughly 600 HLA-typed donors contained approximately 320 gigabases of sequencing data and tens of millions of unique TCR sequences. Among the roughly 390 genotyped donors, 81% belonged to the genetic ancestry cluster associated with self-reported Caucasian donors. The study profiled the T cell repertoires of more than 500 subjects by immunosequencing and related them to cytomegalovirus serostatus. Donor age, sex, ethnicity and CMV serostatus were compiled together with the repertoire data. Four or five DR-DQ haplotypes were treated as single units for association and clustering because of strong linkage in the cohort. A separate validation cohort of approximately 120 different subjects was used in addition to the approximately 700-subject first cohort. Rather than drawing on any new phenotypic data, the later analysis identified candidate immune exposures from TCR beta sequences and the way those sequences occurred across donors. Typing coverage differed by locus: A, B, C, DRB1 and DQB1 were typed in about 629-630 donors, DQA1 in 522, DPA1 in around 610, and DPB1 in 472. An earlier analysis of around 640 of the donors used high-throughput TCR beta sequencing to judge whether each TCR beta V gene segment behaved as functional or pseudogenic. Every repertoire in the discovery cohort had been generated on one and the same sequencing platform. The aim of the study was to test whether cataloging public T cell receptors could identify signatures of past pathogen exposure. The study combined high-throughput TCR immunosequencing, statistical association of individual TCRs with disease status, and machine learning to predict cytomegalovirus infection status. HLA typing included class I and class II loci at four-digit resolution. A later analysis re-analyzed previously published TCR beta repertoires from 600 to 850 donors and added high-resolution HLA genotyping to study TCR occurrence patterns. On average, roughly 250,000 unique TCR beta nucleotide sequences were sequenced per donor among a few hundred genotyped donors of the cohort, with roughly 19% of those sequences being non-productive. What the authors observed across the whole study: Because some donors lacked HLA typing at each locus, the association tests relied only on the typed subset. The cohort was sequenced for TCR beta chains only, and without alpha or paired-chain data the features that could be detected were limited. According to the authors, the approach could potentially be generalized to other disease states and immunological phenotypes. Some IMGT-functional V segments, including TRBV6-2 and TRBV6-3, could not be told apart with the 87-base-pair reads, so those segments were excluded. The study listed 164 TCR beta chains as associated with cytomegalovirus. In a later analysis, around 17,000 TCR beta sequences were associated with specific HLA alleles at a false discovery rate of 0.05. In a later analysis, most CMV-associated TCR beta chains were found to appear HLA-restricted, with HLA associations seemingly driven largely by CMV exposure. A further reported finding was that TCR beta sequences accurately predicted the HLA-A and HLA-B alleles for most subjects in the first cohort. Compared with equally common non-associated chains, HLA-associated TCR beta chains in a later analysis were more clonally expanded and had lower generation probabilities. In an earlier analysis of approximately 590 of the donors, most TCR beta V segments appeared in productive rearrangements about 87% or about 30% of the time, broadly matching IMGT annotations. Immune exposure information for the cohort was limited to CMV serostatus. Cytomegalovirus status was reported to be diagnosed by the classifier with high specificity and sensitivity in both the original and validation cohorts. Because counts were too low, fewer than 20 rarely observed V segments, including chromosome 9 orphons, were excluded from the earlier analysis of under 650 of the donors. Presence/absence analyses assumed roughly uniform sequencing depth across donors, an assumption that may not hold. In a later analysis, several top co-occurrence clusters were reported to appear linked to parvovirus B19, influenza, CMV and Epstein-Barr virus. In vitro tests confirmed that three of the cytomegalovirus-associated TCR beta chains recognize cytomegalovirus antigens. When HLA alleles, especially DR and DQ, strongly co-occurred, attributing TCR associations to individual alleles was difficult. Most TCR sequences were observed very rarely across donors, whereas some public TCRs were present in many individuals. A later genetic analysis reported fewer N-insertions in productive TCRs among donors in an Asian-associated ancestry cluster than the approximately 670-donor mean. Correlated functional status among segregating V segments might reflect linkage disequilibrium, but an unknown experimental factor could not be ruled out. V-gene and J-gene trimming of TCR beta chains was associated with a missense DCLRE1C variant in a later genetic analysis, and the association was replicated in an independent cohort. According to a later analysis, TCR association rates differed among HLA loci, with DRB1 alleles showing the most associated TCRs and HLA-C alleles showing the fewest. A cluster of highly shared sequence variants was judged likely to represent a technical artifact of the sequencing pipeline.

Receptor amplification or capture employed the immunoSEQ multiplex PCR assay. For the multiplex PCR, a mixture combining 60 forward primers for TCR Vbeta segments and 13 reverse primers for TCR Jbeta segments was used. Amplification of the CDR3 region of rearranged TCR beta genes was performed with a multiplex PCR assay on genomic DNA. Amplified TCR beta libraries were sequenced as 87-base-pair reads on the Illumina HiSeq System. As for the authors' bioinformatics: A later analysis tallied 75 million to 85 million unique TCR beta chains across the 666 repertoires, and about 12 million of those chains were shared by two or more donors. A nearest-neighbor algorithm error-corrected the raw reads and collapsed the reads into unique sequences, merging closely related sequences to remove PCR and sequencing errors. V, D and J gene segments were assigned by aligning CDR3 sequences to IMGT reference sequences. For a sequence to be retained, a match of at least six nucleotides was required to both a V gene segment and a J gene segment. Rearrangements were called productive when the CDR3 lacked stop codons and stayed in frame with V and J; all others were non-productive. CDR3 was defined according to IMGT convention as the region running from the second conserved V-encoded cysteine to the conserved J-encoded phenylalanine. The earlier analysis of more than 450 of the donors excluded sequences that lacked an unambiguous match to a single V gene segment. In an earlier analysis of several hundred of the donors, V segments were called functional above 56.7% productive rearrangements and were called segregating when the between-donor standard deviation exceeded 5%. A statistical classification framework was built for diagnosing cytomegalovirus status from the catalog of TCR beta chain sequences. In a later analysis, V and J genes were assigned by comparing TCR nucleotide sequences against IMGT/GENE-DB human TR gene sequences. The TCRdist pipeline was used in a later analysis to assign CDR3 sequences and most-parsimonious VDJ recombination scenarios. In a later analysis, each TCR beta chain was defined by its CDR3 amino acid sequence together with its V-gene family, and reads without a unique V-gene family were excluded. To address suspected cross-contamination and a sequencing artifact, a later analysis removed a few hundred highly shared, low-generation-probability nucleotide sequences. A later analysis calculated a clonal expansion index for each public chain from normalized within-repertoire ranks of inferred template counts. In a later analysis, generation probabilities were computed using a VDJ recombination model fitted to out-of-frame rearrangements, and the results were checked against IGoR. In a later analysis, hypergeometric tests were used to score TCR-TCR, TCR-HLA and TCR-CMV co-occurrence, with a repertoire-size bias correction applied to TCR pairs. A later analysis estimated false discovery rates by permuting HLA or CMV assignments 20 times. In a later analysis, co-occurring TCRs were grouped using DBSCAN, and TCRdist sequence similarity was added for clustering within HLA-allele-positive subsets. Repertoires with fewer than 30,000 or more than 120,000 public chains, plus five repertoires with anomalous nucleotide sharing, were excluded from co-occurrence clustering. TCRdb holds this immuneACCESS table with in-frame rearrangements only. Some clones are missing; in checked studies, unresolved V genes explain under half, and the rest has no known cause. The V and J calls and the clone size are those of that table, but D and trimming were determined from the DNA. The table for this sample lists around 200,000 clones; 55% to 75% of them were counted only once. The top ten clonotypes cover about 3% of the sample.

As regards this clone: Its antigen is unknown. Base qualities are not recorded, but no much larger clone differs from it by a single base.

The CDR3 goes from the cysteine to the phenylalanine over 17 residues. Only CDR3 DNA remains: 51 bases, in frame from the first base. For this chain, trimming is 4 bases at the V end and 2 bases at the J end, and the number of junction bases without a gene match is 7. Sequences SGHRS (CDR1) and YFSETQ (CDR2) are obtained from the germline V gene. The cohort comprised approximately 700 healthy bone marrow donors. All cohort members were sampled while nominally healthy, although unrecorded immune exposures were likely present. The donor was CMV seropositive and was included in the group of 250 to 300 seropositive cohort members. Each donor provided a peripheral blood sample, and peripheral blood mononuclear cells were used for TCR beta sequencing. Genomic DNA extraction from the blood cell samples was performed with the Qiagen DNeasy Blood Extraction Kit.

Specimen: PBMCs. The clonotype originates from a man between 40 and 49 years old in good health and CMV-seropositive. The chain couples TRBV5-1 to TRBJ1-5; 12 nucleotides in the junction match TRBD1. The CDR3 reads CASSPGTGGGGNQPQHF. The nucleotide sequence reads as follows: TGCGCCAGCAGCCCCGGGACAGGGGGCGGGGGCAATCAGCCCCAGCATTTT.